This TCR beta chain was obtained from a study of blood T cell repertoires in COVID-19. Study-level information: Sites in the United States, Italy and Spain provided acute and convalescent COVID-19 samples. The cDNA or gDNA used as material had been derived from T cells, B-cell-depleted T cells, or PBMCs.

Seattle patients were enrolled during active infection and followed longitudinally. In the study's own analysis: How many nucleated cells were present was estimated from reference gene primer amplification. Sequencing was performed with immunoSEQ multiplex PCR; in TCRdb, only in-frame clones are kept and a portion is missing. V and J calls and clone size are given by that table; D and trimming were obtained from the DNA. In the table there are about 160,000 clones, 80% to 90% of which are singletons. The V gene lost 5 bases and the J gene lost 12 bases, with 16 bases spanning the gap. The germline V gene has CDR1 GTSNPN and CDR2 SVGIG (reference sequence). This CDR3 region has 12 residues.

The sample was peripheral blood. V usage is TRBV30 and J usage is TRBJ1-4, with unresolved D. This TCR derives from a woman aged 55-70 years with COVID-19, enrolled during active disease. As DNA, the CDR3 is TGTGCCTGGGAGAGGCCGGAGCAACAACTGTTTTTT. Protein product: CAWERPEQQLFF. Using reference TRBV30 and TRBJ1-4 for the parts outside the CDR3, the full variable domain is SQTIHQWPATLVQPVGSPLSLECTVEGTSNPNLYWYRQAAGRGLQLLFYSVGIGQISSEVPQNLSASRPQDRQFILSSKKLLLSDSGFYLCAWERPEQQLFFGSGTQLSVL.